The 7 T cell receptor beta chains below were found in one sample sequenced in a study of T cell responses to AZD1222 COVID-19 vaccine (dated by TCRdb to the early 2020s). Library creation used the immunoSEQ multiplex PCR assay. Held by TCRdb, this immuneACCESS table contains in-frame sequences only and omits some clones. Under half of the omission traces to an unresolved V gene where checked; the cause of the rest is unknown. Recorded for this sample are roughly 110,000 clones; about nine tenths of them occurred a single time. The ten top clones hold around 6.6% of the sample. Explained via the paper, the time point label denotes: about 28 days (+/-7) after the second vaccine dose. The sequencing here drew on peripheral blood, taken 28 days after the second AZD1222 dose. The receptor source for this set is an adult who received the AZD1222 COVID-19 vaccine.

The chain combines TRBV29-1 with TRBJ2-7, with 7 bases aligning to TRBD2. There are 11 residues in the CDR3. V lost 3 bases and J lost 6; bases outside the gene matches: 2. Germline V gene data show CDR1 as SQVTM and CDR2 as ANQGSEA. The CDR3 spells CSVDSGGEQYF. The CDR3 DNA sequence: TGCAGCGTTGATTCGGGGGGCGAGCAGTACTTC.

CDR3 DNA: TGCGCCAGCAGCCAATACAGGGCCCTGAACACTGAAGCTTTCTTT. It yields the protein CASSQYRALNTEAFF. The genes are TRBV4-3 and TRBJ1-1; possibly TRBD1 for D (6 bases). The germline V and J ends were trimmed by 2 bases and 0 bases, with 10 bases remaining between them. Germline V lookup: CDR1 LGHNA, CDR2 YSLEER. This CDR3 region has 15 residues.

The DNA for the CDR3 is TGTGCCAGCAATCCAGGAGGTGGGACTGAAGCTTTCTTT. Protein sequence: CASNPGGGTEAFF. The V gene is TRBV25-1, the J gene TRBJ1-1; D uncertain. CDR3 length: 13 residues. The V end lost 7 bases, the J end lost 5 bases, and 14 bases lay between the germline ends. The germline V gene has CDR1 MGHDK and CDR2 SYGVNS.

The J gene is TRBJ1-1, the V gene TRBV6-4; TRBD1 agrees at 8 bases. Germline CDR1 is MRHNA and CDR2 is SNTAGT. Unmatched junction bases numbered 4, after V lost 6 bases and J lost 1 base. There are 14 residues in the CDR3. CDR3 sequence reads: CASRADRANTEAFF. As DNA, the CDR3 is TGTGCCAGCAGAGCGGACAGGGCGAACACTGAAGCTTTCTTT.

CDR3: CASSLRREKEQYF. CDR3 DNA sequence: TGTGCCAGCAGCTTACGTCGCGAGAAGGAGCAGTACTTC. This chain uses TRBV28 with TRBJ2-7; D gene uncertain. The CDR3 runs 13 residues. The V end lost 6 bases, the J end lost 7 bases, and 16 bases lay between the germline ends. Germline CDR1 MDHEN, CDR2 SYDVKM. The variable domain in full, with the rest retrieved from reference TRBV28 and TRBJ2-7, is DVKVTQSSRYLVKRTGEKVFLECVQDMDHENMFWYRQDPGLGLRLIYFSYDVKMKEKGDIPEGYSVSREKKERFSLILESASTNQTSMYLCASSLRREKEQYFGPGTRLTVT.

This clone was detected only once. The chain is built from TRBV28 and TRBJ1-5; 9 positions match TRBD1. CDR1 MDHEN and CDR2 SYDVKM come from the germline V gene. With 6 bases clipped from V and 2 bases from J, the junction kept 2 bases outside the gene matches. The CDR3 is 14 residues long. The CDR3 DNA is TGTGCCAGCAGGCGGACAGGGGGCAATCAGCCCCAGCATTTT. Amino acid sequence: CASRRTGGNQPQHF.

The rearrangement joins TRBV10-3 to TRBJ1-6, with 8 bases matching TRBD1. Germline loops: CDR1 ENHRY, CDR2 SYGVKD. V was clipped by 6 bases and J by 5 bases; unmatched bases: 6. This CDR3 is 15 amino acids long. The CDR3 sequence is CAIRLLDRDNSPLHF. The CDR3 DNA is TGTGCCATCAGACTACTGGACAGGGATAATTCACCCCTCCACTTT.